This T cell receptor beta chain was observed in a study of metastatic and nonmetastatic thyroid tumors. Study-level information: Samples came from malignant and benign thyroid patients, and repertoires were compared across blood and tumor or nodule tissue. Study-wide points: Malignant thyroid tumors reportedly exceeded benign nodules significantly in TCR beta diversity, with the difference appearing in blood and tumor.

Note on this clone: What it recognizes is unknown.

The CDR3 covers 11 residues. Trimming left V 4 bases short and J 11 bases short, with 15 bases between. The germline V gene has CDR1 DFQATT and CDR2 SNEGSKA (reference sequence). No patient received treatment before thyroid surgery. Study processing details: A distant-metastasis classifier for papillary thyroid cancer was built using CDR3 differences across clinicopathological groups. TCRdb re-analyzed the PCR reads using MiXCR. TCRdb, not the authors, supplied the V and J calls. The sample carries 30,000 to 40,000 clones, approximately 15% recorded once. V usage is TRBV20-1 and J usage is TRBJ2-7, with D tentatively TRBD2 (6 bases). The sample taken for sequencing was blood. This sequence was found in a male donor with papillary thyroid cancer or a benign thyroid nodule (not recorded which). Some clones in this sample may be carry-over from other donors' samples. The CDR3 DNA sequence: TGCAGTGCTAAACGTACGGGAGTGGAGTACTTC. It is translated as CSAKRTGVEYF.